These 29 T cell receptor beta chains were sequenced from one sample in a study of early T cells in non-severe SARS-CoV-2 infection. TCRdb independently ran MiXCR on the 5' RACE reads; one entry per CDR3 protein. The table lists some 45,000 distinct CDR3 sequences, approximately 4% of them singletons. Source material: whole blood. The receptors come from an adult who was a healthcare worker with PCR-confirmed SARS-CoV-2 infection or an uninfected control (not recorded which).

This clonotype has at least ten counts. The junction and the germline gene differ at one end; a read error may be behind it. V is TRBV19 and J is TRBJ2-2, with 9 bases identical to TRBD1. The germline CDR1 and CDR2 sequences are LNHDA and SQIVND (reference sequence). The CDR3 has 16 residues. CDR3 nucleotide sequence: TGTGCCAGTAGTCTAGACAGGGGGTTTCTCACCGGGGAGCTGTTTTTT. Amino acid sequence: CASSLDRGFLTGELFF.

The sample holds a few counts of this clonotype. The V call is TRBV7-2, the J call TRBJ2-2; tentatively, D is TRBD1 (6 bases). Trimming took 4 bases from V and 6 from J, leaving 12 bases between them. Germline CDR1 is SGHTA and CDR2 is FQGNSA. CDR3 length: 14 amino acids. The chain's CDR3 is CASSSAQGSGELFF. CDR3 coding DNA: TGTGCCAGCAGCTCCGCCCAGGGGTCCGGGGAGCTGTTTTTT.

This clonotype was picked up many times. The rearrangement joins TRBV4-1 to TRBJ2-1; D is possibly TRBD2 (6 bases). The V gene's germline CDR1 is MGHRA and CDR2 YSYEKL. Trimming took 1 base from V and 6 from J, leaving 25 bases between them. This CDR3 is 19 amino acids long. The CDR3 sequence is CASSQGTARAGFLSNEQFF. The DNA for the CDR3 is TGCGCCAGCAGCCAAGGTACAGCCCGGGCGGGATTTCTCTCCAATGAGCAGTTCTTC.

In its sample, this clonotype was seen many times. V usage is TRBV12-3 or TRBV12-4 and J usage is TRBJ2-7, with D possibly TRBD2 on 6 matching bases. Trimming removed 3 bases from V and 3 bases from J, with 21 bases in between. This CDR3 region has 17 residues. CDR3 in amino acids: CASSLGPWGVVHYEQYF. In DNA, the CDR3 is TGTGCCAGCAGTTTGGGCCCCTGGGGGGTCGTTCACTACGAGCAGTACTTC.

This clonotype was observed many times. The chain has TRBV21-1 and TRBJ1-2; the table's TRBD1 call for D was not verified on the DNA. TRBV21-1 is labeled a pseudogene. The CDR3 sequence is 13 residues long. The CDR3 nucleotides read TGTGCCAGCAGCAAAGTGATTAGGGGTGGCTACACCTTC. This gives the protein CASSKVIRGGYTF.

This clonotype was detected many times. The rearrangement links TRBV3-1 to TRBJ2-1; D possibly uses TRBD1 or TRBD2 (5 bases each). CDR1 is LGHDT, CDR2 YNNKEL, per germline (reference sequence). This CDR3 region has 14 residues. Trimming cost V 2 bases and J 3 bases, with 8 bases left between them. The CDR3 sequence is CASSQRGHYNEQFF. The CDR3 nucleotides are TGTGCCAGCAGCCAACGGGGCCACTACAATGAGCAGTTCTTC.

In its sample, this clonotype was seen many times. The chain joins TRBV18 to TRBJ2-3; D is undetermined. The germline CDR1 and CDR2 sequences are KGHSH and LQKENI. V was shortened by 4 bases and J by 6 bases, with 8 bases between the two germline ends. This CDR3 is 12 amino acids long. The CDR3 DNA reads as TGTGCCAGCTCACAGATCTCCGATACGCAGTATTTT. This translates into CASSQISDTQYF.

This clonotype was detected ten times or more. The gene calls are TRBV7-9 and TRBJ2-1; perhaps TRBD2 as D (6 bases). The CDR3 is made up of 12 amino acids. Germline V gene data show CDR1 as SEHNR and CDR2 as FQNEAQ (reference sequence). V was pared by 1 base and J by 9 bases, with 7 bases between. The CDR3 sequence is CASSLEGGEQFF. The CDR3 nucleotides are TGTGCCAGCAGCTTAGAGGGAGGTGAGCAGTTCTTC.

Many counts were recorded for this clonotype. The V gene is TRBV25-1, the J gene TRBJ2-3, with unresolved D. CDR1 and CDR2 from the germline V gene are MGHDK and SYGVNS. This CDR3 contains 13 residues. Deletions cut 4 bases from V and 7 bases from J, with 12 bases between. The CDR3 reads CASSVQLSNTQYF. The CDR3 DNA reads TGTGCCAGCAGTGTCCAGCTGTCGAATACGCAGTATTTT.

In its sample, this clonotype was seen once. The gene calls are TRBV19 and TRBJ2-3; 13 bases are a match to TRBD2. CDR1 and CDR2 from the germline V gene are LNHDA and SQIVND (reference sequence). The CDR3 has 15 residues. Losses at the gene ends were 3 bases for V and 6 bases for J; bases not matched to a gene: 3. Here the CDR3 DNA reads TGTGCCAGTAGTATCACTAGCGGGAGGGCGGATACGCAGTATTTT. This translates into CASSITSGRADTQYF.

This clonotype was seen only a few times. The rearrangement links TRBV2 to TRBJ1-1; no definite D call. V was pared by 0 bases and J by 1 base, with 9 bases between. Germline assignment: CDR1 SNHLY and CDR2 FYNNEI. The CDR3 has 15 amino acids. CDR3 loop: CASSEALAGNTEAFF. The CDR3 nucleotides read TGTGCCAGCAGTGAAGCGCTTGCGGGGAACACTGAAGCTTTCTTT.

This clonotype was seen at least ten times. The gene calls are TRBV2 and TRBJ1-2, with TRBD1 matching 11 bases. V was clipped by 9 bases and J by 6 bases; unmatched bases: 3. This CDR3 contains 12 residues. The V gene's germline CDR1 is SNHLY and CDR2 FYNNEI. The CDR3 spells CARRDRGNGYTF. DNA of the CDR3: TGTGCCAGGAGGGACAGGGGGAATGGCTACACCTTC.

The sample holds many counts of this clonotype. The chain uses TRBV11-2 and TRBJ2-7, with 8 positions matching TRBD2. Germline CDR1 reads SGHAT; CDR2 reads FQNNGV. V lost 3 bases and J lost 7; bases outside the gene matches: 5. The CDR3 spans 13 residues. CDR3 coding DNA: TGTGCCAGCAGCTTCGGACTAGCTGGTGAGCAGTACTTC. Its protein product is CASSFGLAGEQYF.

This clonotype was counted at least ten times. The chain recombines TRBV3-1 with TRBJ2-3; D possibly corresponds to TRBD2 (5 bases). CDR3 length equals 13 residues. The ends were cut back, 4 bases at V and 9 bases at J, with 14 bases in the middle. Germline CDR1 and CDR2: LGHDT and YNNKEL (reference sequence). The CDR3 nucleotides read TGTGCCAGCAGCCTCCCTGAGAGGGTGACGCAGTATTTT. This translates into CASSLPERVTQYF.

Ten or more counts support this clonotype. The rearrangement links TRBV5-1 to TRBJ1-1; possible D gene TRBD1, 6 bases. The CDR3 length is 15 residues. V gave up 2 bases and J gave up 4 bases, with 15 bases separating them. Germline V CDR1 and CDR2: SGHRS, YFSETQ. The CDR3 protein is CASSFPLGAGTEAFF. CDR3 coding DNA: TGCGCCAGCAGCTTTCCCCTGGGGGCGGGCACTGAAGCTTTCTTT.

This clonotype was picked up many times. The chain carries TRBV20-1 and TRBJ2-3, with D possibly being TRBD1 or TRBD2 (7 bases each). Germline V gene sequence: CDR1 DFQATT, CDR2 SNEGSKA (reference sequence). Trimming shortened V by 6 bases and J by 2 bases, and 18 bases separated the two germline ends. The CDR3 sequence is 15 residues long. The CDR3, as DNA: TGCAGTGCCAGGGGGGGAGTAGCGGCCACAGATACGCAGTATTTT. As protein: CSARGGVAATDTQYF.

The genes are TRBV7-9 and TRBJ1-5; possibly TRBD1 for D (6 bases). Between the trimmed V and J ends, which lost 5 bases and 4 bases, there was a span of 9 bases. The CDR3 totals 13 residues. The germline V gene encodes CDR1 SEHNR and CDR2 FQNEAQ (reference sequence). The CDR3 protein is CASSTQGNQPQHF. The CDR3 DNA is TGTGCCAGCAGCACCCAGGGGAATCAGCCCCAGCATTTT.

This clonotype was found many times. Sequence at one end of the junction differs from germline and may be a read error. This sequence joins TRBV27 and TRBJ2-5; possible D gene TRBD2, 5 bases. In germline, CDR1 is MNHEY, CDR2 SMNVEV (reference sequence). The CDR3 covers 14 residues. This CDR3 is CASRTTLGQGTQYF. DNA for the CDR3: TGTGCCAGCAGGACTACTCTAGGCCAAGGGACCCAGTACTTC.

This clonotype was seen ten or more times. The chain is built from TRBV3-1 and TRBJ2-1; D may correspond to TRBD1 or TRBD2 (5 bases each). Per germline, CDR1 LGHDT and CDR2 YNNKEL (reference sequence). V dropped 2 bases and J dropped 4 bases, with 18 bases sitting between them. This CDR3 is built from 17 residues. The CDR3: CASSQPSQGWGYNEQFF. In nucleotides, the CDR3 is TGTGCCAGCAGCCAACCCAGCCAGGGCTGGGGGTACAATGAGCAGTTCTTC.

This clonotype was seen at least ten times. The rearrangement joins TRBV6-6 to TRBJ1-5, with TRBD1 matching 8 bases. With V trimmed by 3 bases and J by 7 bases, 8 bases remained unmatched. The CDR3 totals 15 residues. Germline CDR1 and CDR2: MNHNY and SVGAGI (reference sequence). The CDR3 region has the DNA TGTGCCAGCAGTTATCCCAGGGGGCGCGAACAGCCCCAGCATTTT. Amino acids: CASSYPRGREQPQHF.

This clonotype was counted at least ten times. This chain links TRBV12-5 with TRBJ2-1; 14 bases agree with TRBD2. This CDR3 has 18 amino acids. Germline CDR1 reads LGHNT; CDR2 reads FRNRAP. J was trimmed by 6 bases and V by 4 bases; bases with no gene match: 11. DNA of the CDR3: TGTGCTAGTGGTTCCCTCGGACTAGCGGGAGGCAGAGGCAATGAGCAGTTCTTC. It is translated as CASGSLGLAGGRGNEQFF.

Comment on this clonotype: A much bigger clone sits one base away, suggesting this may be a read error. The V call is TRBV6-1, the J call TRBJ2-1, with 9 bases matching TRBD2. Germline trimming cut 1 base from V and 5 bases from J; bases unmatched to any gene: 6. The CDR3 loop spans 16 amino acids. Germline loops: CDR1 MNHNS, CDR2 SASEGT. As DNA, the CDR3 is TGTGCCAGCAGTGAAGGACCAGCGGGAGGTGACAATGAGCAGTTCTTC. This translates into CASSEGPAGGDNEQFF.

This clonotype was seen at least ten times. The CDR3 region has the DNA TGTGCCAGCAGTGACTCACAGGTGCAAGAGACCCAGTACTTC. Protein product: CASSDSQVQETQYF. This chain links TRBV12-3 or TRBV12-4 with TRBJ2-5; a weak D match, TRBD1 (5 bases). Trimming cost V 5 bases and J 2 bases, with 12 bases left between them. There are 14 residues in the CDR3.

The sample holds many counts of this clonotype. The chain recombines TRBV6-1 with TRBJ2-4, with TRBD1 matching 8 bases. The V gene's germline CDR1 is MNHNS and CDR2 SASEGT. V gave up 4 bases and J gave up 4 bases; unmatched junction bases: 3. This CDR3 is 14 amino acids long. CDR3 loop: CASSGDRIKNIQYF. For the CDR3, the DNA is TGTGCCAGCAGTGGGGACAGGATTAAAAACATTCAGTACTTC.

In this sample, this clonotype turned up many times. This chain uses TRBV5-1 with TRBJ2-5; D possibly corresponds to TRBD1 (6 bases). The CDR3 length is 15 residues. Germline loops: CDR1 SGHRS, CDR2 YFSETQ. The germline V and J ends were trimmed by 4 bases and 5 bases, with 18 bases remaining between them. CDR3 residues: CASSRSGVFGETQYF. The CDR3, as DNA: TGCGCCAGCAGCCGATCAGGGGTATTTGGGGAGACCCAGTACTTC.

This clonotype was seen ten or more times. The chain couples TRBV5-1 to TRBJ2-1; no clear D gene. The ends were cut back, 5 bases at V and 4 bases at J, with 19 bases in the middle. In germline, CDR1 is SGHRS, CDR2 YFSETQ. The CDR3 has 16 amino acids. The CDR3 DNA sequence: TGCGCCAGCAGTCAAATTGGAACGCTGAGGTACAATGAGCAGTTCTTC. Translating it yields CASSQIGTLRYNEQFF.

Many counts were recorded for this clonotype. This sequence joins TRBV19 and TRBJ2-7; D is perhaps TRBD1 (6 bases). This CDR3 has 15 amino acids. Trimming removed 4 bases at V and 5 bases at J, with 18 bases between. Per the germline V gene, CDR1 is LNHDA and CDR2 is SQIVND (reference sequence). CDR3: CASSTPYTGFNEQYF. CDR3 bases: TGTGCCAGTAGTACCCCCTACACAGGGTTCAACGAGCAGTACTTC.

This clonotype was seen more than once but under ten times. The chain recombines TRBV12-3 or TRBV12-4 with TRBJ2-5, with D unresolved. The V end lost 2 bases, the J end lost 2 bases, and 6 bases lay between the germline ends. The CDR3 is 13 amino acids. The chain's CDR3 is CASSLWLQETQYF. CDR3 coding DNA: TGTGCCAGCAGTTTATGGCTGCAAGAGACCCAGTACTTC.

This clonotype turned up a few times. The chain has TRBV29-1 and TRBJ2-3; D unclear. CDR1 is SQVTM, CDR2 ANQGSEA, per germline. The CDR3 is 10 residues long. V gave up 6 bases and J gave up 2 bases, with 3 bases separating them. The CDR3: CSVHTDTQYF. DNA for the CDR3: TGCAGCGTCCACACAGATACGCAGTATTTT.